A single sample gave rise to the 19 T cell receptor beta chains below, sequenced in a study of naive and memory T cell subsets. The beta constant-region primer was an equimolar mix of two oligonucleotides covering TRBC1 and TRBC2. TCRdb analysed the UMI-ligation and nested PCR reads with MiXCR anew, one entry per CDR3 protein. The data contain 150,000 or so distinct CDR3 sequences, about 17% of them singletons. Input material: naive CD4+ T cells from blood. All receptors derive from a human donor in good health.

This clonotype was seen a handful of times. The genes are TRBV7-9 and TRBJ1-2, with D unresolved. Trimming removed 0 bases from V and 0 bases from J, with 5 bases in between. Germline CDR1 is SEHNR and CDR2 is FQNEAQ (reference sequence). The length of the CDR3 is 14 residues. The CDR3 region has the DNA TGTGCCAGCAGCTTAGCGCTCACTAACTATGGCTACACCTTC. The encoded protein is CASSLALTNYGYTF.

On this clonotype itself: A much bigger clone sits one base away, suggesting this may be a read error. The chain uses TRBV20-1 and TRBJ2-1, with D maybe TRBD2 (5 bases). This CDR3 comprises 15 residues. Trimming shortened V by 0 bases and J by 7 bases, and 16 bases separated the two germline ends. Per the germline V gene, CDR1 is DFQATT and CDR2 is SNEGSKA (reference sequence). This chain's CDR3 is CSARDRGDCQNEQFF. The CDR3 bases are TGCAGTGCTAGAGATCGGGGAGACTGTCAAAATGAGCAGTTCTTC.

This clonotype was counted only a few times. V usage is TRBV7-3 and J usage is TRBJ2-1; no reliable D call. Per the germline V gene, CDR1 is SGHTA and CDR2 is FQGTGA. The CDR3 consists of 14 residues. V shed 7 bases and J shed 7 bases, with 17 bases lying between them. The CDR3 region is CASIAPPLGNEQFF. In DNA form, the CDR3 reads TGTGCCAGCATAGCTCCGCCTCTAGGGAATGAGCAGTTCTTC.

Only a few counts were recorded for this clonotype. The gene calls are TRBV28 and TRBJ2-1; D is undetermined. In germline, CDR1 is MDHEN, CDR2 SYDVKM. Trimming removed 0 bases at V and 9 bases at J, with 3 bases between. The CDR3 is made up of 11 amino acids. CDR3 DNA sequence: TGTGCCAGCAGTTTATGGGGTGAGCAGTTCTTC. This sequence encodes CASSLWGEQFF. The full variable domain, in which reference TRBV28 and TRBJ2-1 provide the parts outside the CDR3, is DVKVTQSSRYLVKRTGEKVFLECVQDMDHENMFWYRQDPGLGLRLIYFSYDVKMKEKGDIPEGYSVSREKKERFSLILESASTNQTSMYLCASSLWGEQFFGPGTRLTVL.

This clonotype has just a few counts. The chain is built from TRBV12-3 or TRBV12-4 and TRBJ2-1, with D perhaps TRBD2 (5 bases). The CDR3 is 13 amino acids. With 2 bases removed from V and 7 bases from J, the gap between germline ends came to 9 bases. CDR3 loop: CASSLRRANEQFF. The CDR3 DNA sequence: TGTGCCAGCAGTTTACGGCGGGCGAATGAGCAGTTCTTC.

This clonotype showed up just a few times. The rearrangement uses TRBV30 and TRBJ1-5; D is possibly TRBD1 (6 bases). The CDR3 length is 13 residues. With 5 bases removed from V and 2 bases from J, the gap between germline ends came to 10 bases. Germline assignment: CDR1 GTSNPN and CDR2 SVGIG (reference sequence). The CDR3 loop is CAWSSGGNQPQHF. The CDR3, as DNA: TGTGCCTGGTCCTCAGGGGGCAATCAGCCCCAGCATTTT.

The sample holds a few counts of this clonotype. V gene TRBV19 combines with J gene TRBJ2-7; D is possibly TRBD1 (6 bases). The CDR3 contains 14 residues. The V and J ends lost 11 bases and 1 base respectively, with 18 bases between them. In germline, CDR1 is LNHDA, CDR2 SQIVND (reference sequence). CDR3 sequence (DNA): TGTGCCGGGCCCCAGGGGACGATATCCTACGAGCAGTACTTC. It specifies CAGPQGTISYEQYF.

The CDR3 nucleotides read TGCAGTGCCAGGACTAGCGGCATCACAGATACGCAGTATTTT. Amino acid sequence: CSARTSGITDTQYF. The chain recombines TRBV20-1 with TRBJ2-3, with 10 bases fitting TRBD2. V shed 6 bases and J 2 bases; nucleotides not matched to a gene: 5. The CDR3 runs 14 residues. The V gene's germline CDR1 is DFQATT and CDR2 SNEGSKA (reference sequence).

The chain has TRBV28 and TRBJ2-7; 7 nucleotides align to TRBD1. This CDR3 has 14 amino acids. In germline, CDR1 is MDHEN, CDR2 SYDVKM. V trimming: 2 bases; J trimming: 2 bases; junction bases outside the gene matches: 3. In DNA, the CDR3 is TGTGCCAGCAGTTTACCCCAGGGGGCCTACGAGCAGTACTTC. Protein: CASSLPQGAYEQYF.

The sample holds a few counts of this clonotype. In nucleotides, the CDR3 is TGTGCCAGCAGCTTAGGTCGGGACTACCGATCGGCTGAGCAGTTCTTC. Amino acids: CASSLGRDYRSAEQFF. This chain uses TRBV7-9 with TRBJ2-1, with 7 bases that match TRBD2. The CDR3 is 16 amino acids. In germline, CDR1 is SEHNR, CDR2 FQNEAQ (reference sequence). The V segment lost 1 base and the J segment 9 bases; nucleotides outside the gene matches: 12.

This clonotype occurred a few times. The J gene is TRBJ2-7, the V gene TRBV10-3, with D uncertain. Germline V gene sequence: CDR1 ENHRY, CDR2 SYGVKD. V shed 4 bases and J shed 7 bases, with 8 bases lying between them. The CDR3 covers 11 residues. The chain's CDR3 is CAISGNSEQYF. CDR3 DNA sequence: TGTGCCATCAGTGGAAACTCGGAGCAGTACTTC.

This clonotype appeared a few times. The V and J genes are TRBV4-1 and TRBJ2-1; D not certain. Germline V CDR1 and CDR2: MGHRA, YSYEKL. V lost 3 bases and J lost 6, with 12 bases in between. CDR3 length equals 14 residues. The CDR3: CASSQSGLGNEQFF. For the CDR3, the DNA is TGCGCCAGCAGCCAGAGTGGGTTGGGCAATGAGCAGTTCTTC.

This chain connects TRBV20-1 to TRBJ1-5, with a weak D call TRBD1 (6 bases). Germline CDR1 DFQATT, CDR2 SNEGSKA (reference sequence). V was trimmed by 5 bases and J by 6 bases, leaving 20 bases between them. This CDR3 is built from 15 residues. The CDR3 loop is CSARGGAGLGQPQHF. The CDR3 DNA sequence: TGCAGTGCTCGGGGGGGCGCGGGCTTGGGTCAGCCCCAGCATTTT.

Written as DNA, the CDR3 is TGTGCCAGTAGTAGATGGACAGGGAGGTCCAAAAACATTCAGTACTTC. Protein: CASSRWTGRSKNIQYF. This chain joins TRBV19 and TRBJ2-4; TRBD1 agrees at 8 bases. Trimming removed 4 bases from V and 2 bases from J; junction bases left unmatched: 7. Germline V gene lookup returns CDR1 LNHDA and CDR2 SQIVND (reference sequence). The CDR3 totals 16 residues.

Comment on this clonotype: At one end the junction does not follow the germline gene, possibly because of a read error. The chain has TRBV11-2 and TRBJ2-7; 7 bases are shared with TRBD2. The CDR3 runs to 13 residues. In germline, CDR1 is SGHAT, CDR2 FQNNGV. The CDR3 DNA follows: TGTGCCAGCACCTTAGCGGGTGTCTACGAGCAGTACTTC. Amino acids: CASTLAGVYEQYF.

The rearrangement uses TRBV29-1 and TRBJ2-7, with D tentatively TRBD2 (5 bases). The CDR3 is 14 residues long. The germline V and J ends were trimmed by 4 bases and 1 base, with 14 bases remaining between them. The germline V gene encodes CDR1 SQVTM and CDR2 ANQGSEA. The CDR3 region is CSVAGRLASYEQYF. The DNA for the CDR3 is TGCAGCGTTGCCGGACGTCTAGCTTCCTACGAGCAGTACTTC.

The V call is TRBV5-1, the J call TRBJ2-1, with 9 bases that match TRBD1. CDR3 length equals 15 residues. J lost 8 bases, V lost 0 bases, and 6 bases had no gene match. Germline-derived CDR1 and CDR2 are SGHRS and YFSETQ. Here the CDR3 reads CASSLGGQGRDEQFF. In nucleotides, the CDR3 is TGCGCCAGCAGCTTGGGGGGACAGGGACGAGATGAGCAGTTCTTC.

This clonotype was recorded many times. This chain uses TRBV18 with TRBJ2-6; D might be TRBD1 or TRBD2, each matching 5 bases. CDR3 length: 18 amino acids. Germline CDR1 KGHSH, CDR2 LQKENI. Trimming left V 3 bases short and J 0 bases short, with 15 bases between. The CDR3 sequence: CASSPTGTQNSGANVLTF. The DNA for the CDR3 is TGTGCCAGCTCACCGACCGGGACCCAAAACTCTGGGGCCAACGTCCTGACTTTC.

V usage is TRBV30 and J usage is TRBJ2-1, with 7 positions matching TRBD1. Germline V CDR1 and CDR2: GTSNPN, SVGIG (reference sequence). J was trimmed by 1 base and V by 5 bases; bases with no gene match: 8. This CDR3 is 15 amino acids long. The CDR3 sequence: CAWDRGPGSYNEQFF. The CDR3 DNA is TGTGCCTGGGATAGGGGGCCGGGGTCCTACAATGAGCAGTTCTTC.